The rows below give T cell receptor beta chains drawn from one sample of a study of cytomegalovirus exposure and HLA in healthy donors. The protocol was immunoSEQ multiplex PCR, while the TCRdb copy is restricted to in-frame clones and leaves out a portion. The repertoire holds 140,000 or so clones, with 68% as singletons. The specimen sequenced was PBMCs. The receptor set was obtained from a man aged 60 to 75 in good health and CMV-seronegative. Each CDR3 is given with its conserved first and last residue. Fields, in order: clone size, CDR3 length, V gene, D gene, J gene, CDR3 protein, CDR3 DNA. D genes are given only for firm matches. Some rows mark clone size as missing; the rest say once, few, many or name a class of expanded clone.

>-|16|TRBV19|TRBD1|TRBJ1-2
CASSIRQGGYGYGYTF
TGTGCCAGTAGTATTCGACAGGGGGGTTATGGCTATGGCTACACCTTC
>-|14|TRBV19|TRBD2|TRBJ2-3
CASSIRLAGDTQYF
TGTGCCAGTAGTATTCGACTAGCGGGAGATACGCAGTATTTT
>few|13|TRBV29-1|-|TRBJ2-2
CSVRAVNTGELFF
TGCAGCGTTCGCGCGGTGAACACCGGGGAGCTGTTTTTT
>-|16|TRBV6-1|TRBD1|TRBJ1-6
CASSALGQGNNSPLHF
TGTGCCAGCAGTGCGCTAGGACAGGGAAATAATTCACCCCTCCACTTT
>-|14|TRBV6-5|TRBD1|TRBJ2-7
CASSRGQGWVEQYF
TGTGCCAGCAGTAGGGGACAGGGATGGGTCGAGCAGTACTTC
>once|15|TRBV2|TRBD1|TRBJ1-1
CASSEEGQGVTEAFF
TGTGCCAGCAGTGAAGAGGGACAGGGGGTCACTGAAGCTTTCTTT
>-|17|TRBV7-3|TRBD2|TRBJ2-2
CASSLNSGRAGTGELFF
TGTGCCAGCAGCTTGAATAGCGGGAGGGCGGGCACCGGGGAGCTGTTTTTT
>-|17|TRBV30|TRBD1|TRBJ2-4
CAWSSDRGRKAKNIQYF
TGTGCCTGGAGTTCCGACAGGGGGCGGAAGGCCAAAAACATTCAGTACTTC
>-|13|TRBV7-3|-|TRBJ2-3
CASSLQVTDTQYF
TGTGCCAGCAGCCTCCAGGTCACAGATACGCAGTATTTT
>few|14|TRBV6-4|-|TRBJ1-1
CASRDFQGRAEAFF
TGTGCCAGCAGAGATTTTCAGGGTAGGGCTGAAGCTTTCTTT
>-|15|TRBV6-1|TRBD1|TRBJ2-7
CASSERGRGLYEQYF
TGTGCCAGCAGTGAAAGGGGCAGGGGGCTCTACGAGCAGTACTTC
>few|15|TRBV9|TRBD2|TRBJ2-7
CASSDPSGGSYEQYF
TGTGCCAGCAGCGACCCTAGCGGGGGCTCCTACGAGCAGTACTTC
>-|19|TRBV18|TRBD2|TRBJ2-4
CASSPGGAGATLAKNIQYF
TGTGCCAGCTCCCCCGGAGGAGCGGGGGCTACCTTAGCCAAAAACATTCAGTACTTC
>few|15|TRBV7-8|-|TRBJ1-1
CASSLLREDDTEAFF
TGTGCCAGCAGTCTTCTGAGGGAAGACGACACTGAAGCTTTCTTT
>-|15|TRBV4-3|TRBD1|TRBJ1-5
CASSQVQGGFQPQHF
TGCGCCAGCAGCCAAGTACAAGGGGGCTTTCAGCCCCAGCATTTT
>-|13|TRBV28|TRBD2|TRBJ2-7
CASSPGTSHEQYF
TGTGCCAGCAGTCCCGGGACTAGCCACGAGCAGTACTTC
>-|16|TRBV7-2|TRBD1|TRBJ2-1
CASSLAAGGIYNEQFF
TGTGCCAGCAGCTTAGCGGCAGGGGGTATATACAATGAGCAGTTCTTC
>few|15|TRBV7-6|-|TRBJ2-2
CASSSIRANTGELFF
TGTGCCAGCAGCTCCATAAGAGCCAACACCGGGGAGCTGTTTTTT
>few|15|TRBV5-8|-|TRBJ2-5
CASSFRRSGSETQYF
TGTGCCAGCAGCTTTAGGAGGAGCGGTTCGGAGACCCAGTACTTC
>-|14|TRBV30|-|TRBJ2-7
CAWSVGTPMGEQYF
TGTGCCTGGAGTGTCGGGACTCCGATGGGCGAGCAGTACTTC
>few|15|TRBV11-3|-|TRBJ2-1
CASSSGREPYNEQFF
TGTGCCAGCAGCTCCGGAAGGGAGCCCTACAATGAGCAGTTCTTC
>-|15|TRBV2|-|TRBJ1-1
CASSEARTPRTEAFF
TGTGCCAGCAGTGAAGCGCGGACACCTCGGACTGAAGCTTTCTTT
>-|13|TRBV7-7|-|TRBJ2-2
CASSPVVTGELFF
TGTGCTAGCAGCCCCGTAGTTACCGGGGAGCTGTTTTTT
>few|14|TRBV30|-|TRBJ1-5
CAWSVDSRNQPQHF
TGTGCCTGGAGCGTGGACAGTCGCAATCAGCCCCAGCATTTT
>few|18|TRBV4-1|-|TRBJ1-4
CASSQGLVTGRANEKLFF
TGCGCCAGCAGCCAAGGATTAGTAACAGGGAGGGCTAATGAAAAACTGTTTTTT
>-|13|TRBV6-1|-|TRBJ1-1
CASSATADTEAFF
TGTGCCAGCAGTGCTACGGCGGACACTGAAGCTTTCTTT
>-|16|TRBV18|TRBD1|TRBJ1-4
CASSIGQTGMDEKLFF
TGTGCCAGCTCAATCGGACAGACAGGGATGGACGAAAAACTGTTTTTT
>-|12|TRBV6-5|-|TRBJ2-5
CASSDSRETQYF
TGTGCCAGCAGTGACAGCCGAGAGACCCAGTACTTC
>-|16|TRBV5-1|-|TRBJ1-1
CASSSVFGEVNTEAFF
TGCGCCAGCAGCTCGGTTTTCGGGGAAGTTAACACTGAAGCTTTCTTT
>few|14|TRBV27|TRBD2|TRBJ2-7
CASTRLAGVYEQYF
TGTGCCAGCACCAGACTAGCGGGAGTCTACGAGCAGTACTTC
>-|14|TRBV19|-|TRBJ2-2
CASSKGQNTGELFF
TGTGCCAGTAGTAAGGGACAGAACACCGGGGAGCTGTTTTTT
>few|14|TRBV6-5|TRBD1|TRBJ2-7
CASSRGQGTYEQYF
TGTGCCAGCAGCCGGGGACAGGGGACCTACGAGCAGTACTTC
>-|17|TRBV5-6|-|TRBJ2-7
CASSLDDRLIEGYEQYF
TGTGCCAGCAGCCTTGACGACAGGTTGATTGAAGGCTACGAGCAGTACTTC
>-|14|TRBV5-4|TRBD2|TRBJ2-7
CASSLSGRASEQYF
TGTGCCAGCAGCTTAAGCGGGAGGGCCTCCGAGCAGTACTTC